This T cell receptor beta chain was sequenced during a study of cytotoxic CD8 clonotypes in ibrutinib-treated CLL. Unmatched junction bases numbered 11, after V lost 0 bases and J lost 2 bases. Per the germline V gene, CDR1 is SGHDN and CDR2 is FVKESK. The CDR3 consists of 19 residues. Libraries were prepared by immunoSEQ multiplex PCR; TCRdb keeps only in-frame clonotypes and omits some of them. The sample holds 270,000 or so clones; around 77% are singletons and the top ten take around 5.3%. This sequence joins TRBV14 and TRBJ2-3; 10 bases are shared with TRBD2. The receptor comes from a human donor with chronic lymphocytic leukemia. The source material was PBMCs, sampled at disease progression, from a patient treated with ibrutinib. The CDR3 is CASSQDWASGGKDTDTQYF. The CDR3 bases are TGTGCCAGCAGCCAAGATTGGGCTAGCGGGGGTAAGGACACAGATACGCAGTATTTT.